These 10 T cell receptor beta chains share one sample of origin, sequenced in a study of T cells in Graves' hyperthyroidism and ophthalmopathy. Amplified TCR beta CDR3 regions came from RNA transcripts. The primer set for the first-round RT-PCR of the TCR CDR3 was HTBI. TCRdb itself ran the multiplex PCR reads through MiXCR, one entry per CDR3 protein. The sample lists some 490,000 distinct CDR3 sequences, 15% to 20% occurring once. Material: blood. Every receptor here comes from a woman under 40 with Graves' ophthalmopathy.

This sequence joins TRBV7-2 and TRBJ1-2, with 8 bases aligning to TRBD1. With V trimmed by 3 bases and J by 2 bases, 5 bases remained unmatched. CDR3 length: 15 amino acids. Germline CDR1 SGHTA, CDR2 FQGNSA. The CDR3 coding sequence is TGTGCCAGCAGCTTCTGGAGACAGGGGAACTATGGCTACACCTTC. Protein: CASSFWRQGNYGYTF.

This clonotype was counted a few times. The chain combines TRBV6-5 with TRBJ2-5; possible D gene TRBD2, 5 bases. This CDR3 contains 14 residues. V lost 4 bases, J lost 1 base, and 10 bases lay in between. The germline V gene encodes CDR1 MNHEY and CDR2 SVGAGI. CDR3 loop: CASSSMGAQETQYF. CDR3 DNA: TGTGCCAGCAGTTCCATGGGAGCCCAAGAGACCCAGTACTTC.

This clonotype was detected ten times or more. V and J are TRBV6-2 or TRBV6-3 and TRBJ1-1; D remains unclear. CDR3 length: 11 residues. Trimming stripped 8 bases from V and 7 bases from J, with 11 bases between. CDR1 and CDR2 from the germline V gene are MNHEY and SVGEGT. CDR3 amino acids: CASGQAFEAFF. The CDR3 coding sequence is TGTGCCAGCGGGCAGGCTTTTGAAGCTTTCTTT.

This clonotype came up many times. The chain links TRBV28 to TRBJ1-2; 9 nucleotides match TRBD1. V lost 6 bases, J lost 5 bases, and 4 bases stayed unmatched. There are 13 residues in the CDR3. CDR1 MDHEN and CDR2 SYDVKM come from the germline V gene. This chain's CDR3 is CASRPGQGYGYTF. The DNA of the CDR3 is TGTGCCAGCAGACCCGGACAGGGGTATGGCTACACCTTC.

This chain uses TRBV30 with TRBJ1-2; no clear D. This CDR3 is built from 14 residues. Deletions cut 0 bases from V and 8 bases from J, with 16 bases between. Germline V gene data show CDR1 as GTSNPN and CDR2 as SVGIG (reference sequence). The DNA of the CDR3 is TGTGCCTGGAGTGTTGGACTGATCTCGGGGGGCTACACCTTC. It is translated as CAWSVGLISGGYTF. Using reference TRBV30 and TRBJ1-2 for the parts outside the CDR3, the full variable domain is SQTIHQWPATLVQPVGSPLSLECTVEGTSNPNLYWYRQAAGRGLQLLFYSVGIGQISSEVPQNLSASRPQDRQFILSSKKLLLSDSGFYLCAWSVGLISGGYTFGSGTRLTVV.

The V gene is TRBV25-1, the J gene TRBJ2-2; 10 bases are a match to TRBD1. Germline-derived CDR1 and CDR2 are MGHDK and SYGVNS. J lost 1 base, V lost 5 bases, and 4 bases had no gene match. The CDR3 consists of 16 residues. For the CDR3, the DNA is TGTGCCAGCAGTACCCGGACAGGGGGGAACACCGGGGAGCTGTTTTTT. Its protein is CASSTRTGGNTGELFF. The full variable domain, rest sourced from reference TRBV25-1 and TRBJ2-2, is EADIYQTPRYLVIGTGKKITLECSQTMGHDKMYWYQQDPGMELHLIHYSYGVNSTEKGDLSSESTVSRIRTEHFPLTLESARPSHTSQYLCASSTRTGGNTGELFFGEGSRLTVL.

The V gene is TRBV11-2, the J gene TRBJ1-3; D remains unclear. Trimming removed 5 bases at V and 7 bases at J, with 6 bases between. Looked up from germline, CDR1 is SGHAT and CDR2 is FQNNGV. This CDR3 has 11 amino acids. CDR3 sequence (DNA): TGTGCCAGCAGCCAGTCCAACACCATATATTTT. It encodes CASSQSNTIYF. Full variable domain (rest looked up from reference TRBV11-2 and TRBJ1-3): EAGVAQSPRYKIIEKRQSVAFWCNPISGHATLYWYQQILGQGPKLLIQFQNNGVVDDSQLPKDRFSAERLKGVDSTLKIQPAKLEDSAVYLCASSQSNTIYFGEGSWLTVV.

There are many counts of this clonotype. This chain uses TRBV6-1 with TRBJ1-2; 11 bases fit TRBD1. Germline trimming cut 5 bases from V and 7 bases from J; bases unmatched to any gene: 9. From germline, CDR1 is MNHNS and CDR2 SASEGT. The CDR3 contains 15 residues. The CDR3, as DNA: TGTGCCAGCAGTTCAGGGACAGGGGGAAGAGGTGGCTACACCTTC. Translating gives CASSSGTGGRGGYTF.

The table lists this clonotype with a few counts. This rearrangement joins TRBV20-1 to TRBJ2-7, with TRBD2 matching over 12 bases. Trimming at V came to 0 bases and at J to 3 bases, leaving 6 bases not matched to a gene. Per the germline V gene, CDR1 is DFQATT and CDR2 is SNEGSKA (reference sequence). This CDR3 is built from 16 residues. In nucleotides, the CDR3 is TGCAGTGCTAGAGATGGAAGACTAGCGGGAGTCTACGAGCAGTACTTC. Protein product: CSARDGRLAGVYEQYF.

A remark on this clonotype: A much larger clone lies a single base off, so this may be a read error. V usage is TRBV29-1 and J usage is TRBJ2-2, with D possibly being TRBD2 (5 bases). CDR1 and CDR2 from the germline V gene are SQVTM and ANQGSEA. The CDR3 totals 13 residues. CDR3 sequence (DNA): TGCAGCGTAAGCGGTACGAACACCGGGGAGCTGTCTTTT. Its translation is CSVSGTNTGELSF.